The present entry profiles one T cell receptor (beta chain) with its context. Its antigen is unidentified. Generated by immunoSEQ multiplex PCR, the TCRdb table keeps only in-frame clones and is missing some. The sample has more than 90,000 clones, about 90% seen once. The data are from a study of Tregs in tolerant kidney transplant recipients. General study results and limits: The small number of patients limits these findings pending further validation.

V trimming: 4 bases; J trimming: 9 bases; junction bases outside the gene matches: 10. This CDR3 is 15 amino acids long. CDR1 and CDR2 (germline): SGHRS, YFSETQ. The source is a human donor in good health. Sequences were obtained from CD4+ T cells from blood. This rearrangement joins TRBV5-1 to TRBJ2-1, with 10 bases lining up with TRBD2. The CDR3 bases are TGCGCCAGCAGCCCAGGAACTAGCGGGATCGCTGAGCAGTTCTTC. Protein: CASSPGTSGIAEQFF. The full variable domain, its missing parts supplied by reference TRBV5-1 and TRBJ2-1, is KAGVTQTPRYLIKTRGQQVTLSCSPISGHRSVSWYQQTPGQGLQFLFEYFSETQRNKGNFPGRFSGRQFSNSRSEMNVSTLELGDSALYLCASSPGTSGIAEQFFGPGTRLTVL.